This record covers a single TCR beta chain. As yet, its antigen is unknown. The V end was cut by 6 bases, the J end by 9 bases, with 18 bases between. The germline V gene encodes CDR1 MDHEN and CDR2 SYDVKM. This CDR3 region has 15 residues. This record belongs to a study of siplizumab effects on memory and regulatory T cells. Study conclusions and caveats: Unstimulated naive T cells seemed to show more diversity than memory cells did, and they also seemed to be among the major contributors to the alloresponse. A minor fraction of alloreactive clones, and no more, mapped to unstimulated subsets.

Assay: immunoSEQ multiplex PCR; the TCRdb copy retains only in-frame clones and omits some. The sample yields tens of thousands of clones, roughly 97% seen once. The V gene is TRBV28, the J gene TRBJ1-6, with D possibly TRBD1 on 5 matching bases. Specimen: naive CD4+ T cells sorted from blood. This TCR came from a human donor in good health. The CDR3 DNA is TGTGCCAGCAGACTTCGCGCCCAGCAGGGTTCACCCCTCCACTTT. Encoded protein: CASRLRAQQGSPLHF.